These T cell receptor beta chains were read from a single sample in a study of OX40 agonist ivuxolimab in advanced cancers. Generated by immunoSEQ multiplex PCR, the TCRdb table keeps only in-frame clones and is missing some. The table includes about 62,000 clones, more than 65% detected once. Sequencing used CD4+ or CD8+ T cells sorted from blood, obtained in a trial of the OX40 agonist ivuxolimab. These receptors were collected from an adult with an advanced solid tumor such as melanoma, head and neck, liver or kidney cancer. Both conserved end residues are part of each CDR3. Each record gives: J gene, V gene, clone size, D gene, CDR3 DNA, CDR3 protein. The D gene is left open where the match is weak. Size values are once, few and many counts, or a class for expanded clones, and some rows have none.

TRBJ2-1 TRBV27 once . TGTGCCAGCAGTACCCCGGGGCGGGAGCAGTTCTTC CASSTPGREQFF
TRBJ1-5 TRBV19 . TRBD1 TGTGCCAGTAGTCCGATACCCACCTCGGGACAGGGTGTTCAGCCCCAGCATTTT CASSPIPTSGQGVQPQHF
TRBJ2-3 TRBV9 . . TGTGCCAGCAGCCCGAGCTTGCGCGCCACAGATACGCAGTATTTT CASSPSLRATDTQYF
TRBJ2-2 TRBV6-1 . . TGTGCCAGCAGTGAATTTCCCAGCGGGGAGCTGTTTTTT CASSEFPSGELFF
TRBJ2-7 TRBV12-5 . TRBD1 TGTGCTAGTGGTCCGGGACAGGGGTCGTACGAGCAGTACTTC CASGPGQGSYEQYF
TRBJ1-4 TRBV7-9 . . TGTGCCAGCTGCTTGGGGACTGGTAATGAAAAACTGTTTTTT CASCLGTGNEKLFF
TRBJ2-7 TRBV4-3 . . TGCGCCAGCAGCCAAGATCGAGCCTACGAGCAGTACTTC CASSQDRAYEQYF
TRBJ2-7 TRBV12-5 . . TGTGCTAGTGGCATGGGATATCCCTACGAGCAGTACTTC CASGMGYPYEQYF
TRBJ2-7 TRBV5-1 . TRBD2 TGCGCCAGCAGCCCTGAGGGTAGCGGGGTGACGAAGTACTTC CASSPEGSGVTKYF
TRBJ2-6 TRBV4-3 . TRBD1 TGCGCCAGCAGACACTACGGGACAGGGGGCTCTGGGGCCAACGTCCTGACTTTC CASRHYGTGGSGANVLTF
TRBJ2-7 TRBV19 few . TGTGCCAGTAGCATAGGGGGGACAGTCTCCTACGAGCAGTACTTC CASSIGGTVSYEQYF
TRBJ2-7 TRBV4-2 . TRBD2 TGTGCCAGCAGCTTGGATACTAGCGGCGAGCAGTACTTC CASSLDTSGEQYF
TRBJ1-1 TRBV7-2 . . TGTGCCAGCAGCATCGGGACGACGACCTCTGAAGCTTTCTTT CASSIGTTTSEAFF
TRBJ1-2 TRBV28 . TRBD1 TGTGCCAGCAGTTCAACTCAGGGGGTTCGCGGCTACACCTTC CASSSTQGVRGYTF
TRBJ1-6 TRBV4-1 . . TGCGCCAGCAGCCTACAGGCGTTCTACAATTCACCCCTCCACTTT CASSLQAFYNSPLHF
TRBJ2-1 TRBV6-4 . . TGTGCCAGCAGTGACCCCAACCAGGGGAATGAGCAGTTCTTC CASSDPNQGNEQFF
TRBJ1-5 TRBV4-3 . . TGCGCCAGCAGCCAAGATCACGGAGGTGGTCAGCCCCAGCATTTT CASSQDHGGGQPQHF
TRBJ1-6 TRBV5-3 few TRBD1 TGTGCCAGATTTGAAACCGGGACAGATAATTCACCCCTCCACTTT CARFETGTDNSPLHF
TRBJ2-7 TRBV5-4 . TRBD2 TGTGCCAGCAGCTTGGCCGGGAGCGGGATGGACTACGAGCAGTACTTC CASSLAGSGMDYEQYF
TRBJ1-5 TRBV2 . . TGTGCCAGCAGTGAAGCAGGCAGGGAACGGCAGCCCCAGCATTTT CASSEAGRERQPQHF
TRBJ2-7 TRBV4-2 . . TGTGCCAGCAGCCTTAGAAGGGGGATATACGAGCAGTACTTC CASSLRRGIYEQYF
TRBJ1-2 TRBV29-1 . TRBD1 TGCAGCGTTCTCTGGCGGGACAGGCCCCTCTATGGCTACACCTTC CSVLWRDRPLYGYTF
TRBJ1-2 TRBV7-8 . . TGTGCCAGCAGCTTAGGGTTCAGAGACATGCCCTATGGCTACACCTTC CASSLGFRDMPYGYTF
TRBJ2-7 TRBV6-5 few TRBD2 TGTGCCAGCGGATTAGCGGGAGGCGAGCAGTACTTC CASGLAGGEQYF
TRBJ2-3 TRBV7-9 . . TGTGCCAGCAGCCTCTCCACAGATACGCAGTATTTT CASSLSTDTQYF
TRBJ2-5 TRBV7-2 . TRBD1 TGTGCCAGCAGCTTAGTCCCCGGGTTAGGACAGGGGGTAGGAGAGACCCAGTACTTC CASSLVPGLGQGVGETQYF
TRBJ2-1 TRBV30 . TRBD2 TGTGCCTGGAGCCCAGGGGGGACTAGCGGGTTGTCCTACAATGAGCAGTTCTTC CAWSPGGTSGLSYNEQFF
TRBJ2-7 TRBV27 . TRBD1 TGTGCCAGCAGTTACGCGGCTATCGGGACAGGGCGCTACGAGCAGTACTTC CASSYAAIGTGRYEQYF
TRBJ2-7 TRBV4-3 . . TGCGCCAGCAGCCAAGATAATGAAAGGGGCGACCTTTCCTACGAGCAGTACTTC CASSQDNERGDLSYEQYF
TRBJ1-3 TRBV19 once TRBD1 TGTGCCAGTAGTATGTATGCGACGGGACAGAGCTCTGGAAACACCATATATTTT CASSMYATGQSSGNTIYF
TRBJ1-6 TRBV5-1 . . TGCGCCAGCAGCTTCGCCGGGACTTTTAATTCACCCCTCCACTTT CASSFAGTFNSPLHF
TRBJ2-7 TRBV5-1 . . TGCGCCAGCAGCATAGCAGGGGCGGCTTACGAGCAGTACTTC CASSIAGAAYEQYF
TRBJ2-3 TRBV10-3 . TRBD2 TGTGCCATCAGTGAGTTACTAGCGGGAGGACGCACAGATACGCAGTATTTT CAISELLAGGRTDTQYF
TRBJ1-2 TRBV4-3 few . TGCGCCAGCAGCCAAGATTATCGCGGCACCGGTGGCTACACCTTC CASSQDYRGTGGYTF
TRBJ1-1 TRBV6-5 . TRBD1 TGTGCCAGCAACCCCGTACAGGGGATGAACACTGAAGCTTTCTTT CASNPVQGMNTEAFF
TRBJ2-3 TRBV30 . TRBD1 TGTGCCTGGAGTGCGGGACAGGGAAGCACAGATACGCAGTATTTT CAWSAGQGSTDTQYF
TRBJ2-3 TRBV23-1 . . TGCGCCAGCAGTCAAACTTTGGATACGCAGTATTTT CASSQTLDTQYF
TRBJ2-3 TRBV9 . . TGTGCCAGCAGCGTAGCTACGACAGGAACAGATACGCAGTATTTT CASSVATTGTDTQYF
TRBJ2-1 TRBV7-9 . . TGTGCCAGCAGCACCAACGCCGGATTTGGTGAGCAGTTCTTC CASSTNAGFGEQFF
TRBJ2-1 TRBV6-6 few . TGTGCCAGCAGTTATCGCGGACAGACCATCTACAATGAGCAGTTCTTC CASSYRGQTIYNEQFF
TRBJ1-5 TRBV19 . . TGTGCCAGTAGTATTGGGCCCAGCTACCAACCCCAGCATTTT CASSIGPSYQPQHF
TRBJ2-7 TRBV9 . . TGTGCCAGCAGCCCCCAGGACCCGACCTACGAGCAGTACTTC CASSPQDPTYEQYF
TRBJ1-5 TRBV28 few . TGTGCCAGCAGGAGTGCCGGAGGACGAAATCAGCCCCAGCATTTT CASRSAGGRNQPQHF
TRBJ2-3 TRBV18 . . TGTGCCAGCTCACCACCGCCCCGAGATACGCAGTATTTT CASSPPPRDTQYF
TRBJ2-1 TRBV7-6 . TRBD1 TGTGCCAGCAGCTTAGTAACAGGGGGTACAGGGCAGTTCTTC CASSLVTGGTGQFF
TRBJ2-3 TRBV7-9 few . TGTGCCAGCAGTCCTGGACACACAGATACGCAGTATTTT CASSPGHTDTQYF
TRBJ2-1 TRBV11-2 . TRBD2 TGTGCCAGCAGGCCCGGGGATCGGACTAGTTACAATGAGCAGTTCTTC CASRPGDRTSYNEQFF
TRBJ2-3 TRBV12-5 . TRBD2 TGTGCTAGTGGTTTAGCGGGGGGCCCCCGCACAGATACGCAGTATTTT CASGLAGGPRTDTQYF
TRBJ2-2 TRBV19 . . TGTGCCAGTACCCCGCCAGGGGACTACACCGGGGAGCTGTTTTTT CASTPPGDYTGELFF
TRBJ1-1 TRBV5-1 . . TGCGCCAGCAGCCCGGGCTTGAACACTGAAGCTTTCTTT CASSPGLNTEAFF
TRBJ2-6 TRBV9 . TRBD2 TGTGCCAGCAACCTTGGGGGGGAAGGGGCCAACGTCCTGACTTTC CASNLGGEGANVLTF
TRBJ2-7 TRBV7-2 . TRBD2 TGTGCCAGCAGCTTAGAACTAGCGGCCTACGAGCAGTACTTC CASSLELAAYEQYF
TRBJ2-2 TRBV27 once . TGTGCCAGCAGTTTATTCGGCGGGAACACCGGGGAGCTGTTTTTT CASSLFGGNTGELFF